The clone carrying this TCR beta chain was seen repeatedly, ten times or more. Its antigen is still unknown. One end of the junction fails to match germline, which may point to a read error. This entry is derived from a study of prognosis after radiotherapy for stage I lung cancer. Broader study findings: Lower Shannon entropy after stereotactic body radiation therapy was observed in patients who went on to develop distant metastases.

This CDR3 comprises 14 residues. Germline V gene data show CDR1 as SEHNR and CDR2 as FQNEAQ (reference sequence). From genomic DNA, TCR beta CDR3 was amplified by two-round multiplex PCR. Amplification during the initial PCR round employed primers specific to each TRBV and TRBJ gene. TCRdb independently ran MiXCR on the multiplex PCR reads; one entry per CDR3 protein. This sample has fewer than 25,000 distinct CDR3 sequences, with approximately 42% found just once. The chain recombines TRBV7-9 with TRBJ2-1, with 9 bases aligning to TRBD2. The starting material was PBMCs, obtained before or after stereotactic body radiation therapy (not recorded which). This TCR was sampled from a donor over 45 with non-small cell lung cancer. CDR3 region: CASSLAGSYNEQFF. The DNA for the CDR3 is TGTGCCAGCAGCCTAGCGGGATCCTACAATGAGCAGTTCTTC.